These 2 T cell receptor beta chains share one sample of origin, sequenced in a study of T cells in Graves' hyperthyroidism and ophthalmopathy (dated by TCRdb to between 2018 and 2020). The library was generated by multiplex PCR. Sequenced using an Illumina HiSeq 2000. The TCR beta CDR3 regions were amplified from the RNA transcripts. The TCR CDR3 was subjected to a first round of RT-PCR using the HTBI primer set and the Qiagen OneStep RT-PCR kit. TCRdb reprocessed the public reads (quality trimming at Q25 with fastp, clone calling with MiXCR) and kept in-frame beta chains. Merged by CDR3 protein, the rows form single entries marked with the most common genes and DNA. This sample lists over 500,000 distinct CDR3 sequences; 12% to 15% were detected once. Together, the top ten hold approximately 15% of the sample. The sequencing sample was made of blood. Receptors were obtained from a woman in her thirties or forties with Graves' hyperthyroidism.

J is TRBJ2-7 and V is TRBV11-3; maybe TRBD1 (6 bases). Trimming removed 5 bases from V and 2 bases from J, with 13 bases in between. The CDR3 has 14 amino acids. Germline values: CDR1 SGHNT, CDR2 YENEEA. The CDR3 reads CASSAPGQPYEQYF. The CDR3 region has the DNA TGTGCCAGCAGCGCCCCGGGACAACCCTACGAGCAGTACTTC.

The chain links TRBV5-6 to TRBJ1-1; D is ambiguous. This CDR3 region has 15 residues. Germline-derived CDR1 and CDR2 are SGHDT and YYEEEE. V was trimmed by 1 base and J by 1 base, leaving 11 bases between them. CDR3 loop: CASSLTVGENTEAFF. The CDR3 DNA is TGTGCCAGCAGCTTGACAGTCGGAGAGAACACTGAAGCTTTCTTT.